Listed here is a single T cell receptor (beta chain). This clonotype occurred a few times. The target of this receptor is not known. No qualities accompany the bases; no much larger clone lies one base away. Every donor in the study was a healthy Caucasian. The twin cohort consisted of three pairs of female monozygotic twins, all aged roughly 18 to 30 years. RNA for TCR libraries was isolated from peripheral blood mononuclear cells. This sample stems from a study of identical twins (dated by TCRdb to about 2016). About the full investigation: TCR alpha and beta repertoires from monozygotic twins, unrelated adults of various ages and cord blood were deep-sequenced to test whether fetal clonotypes persist. Replicate twin experiments were performed at different times using different library preparation protocols to rule out contamination. Overall results and qualifications from the work: Fewer insertions were carried by abundant cord blood beta clonotypes, a similar but weaker trend appeared in young adult naive repertoires, and no such trend appeared in memory repertoires. Conclusions relied on cross-sectional statistical analysis, since the same donors could not be followed over many years. Invariant T cells such as MAIT and iNKT could partly confound zero-insertion analyses, though diverse VJ usage argued against this for most clonotypes. In monozygotic twins, recombination models systematically underestimated out-of-frame TCR alpha sharing, but the models matched the sharing seen between unrelated individuals. Out-of-frame TCR alpha sequences shared between twins showed an excess of low generation-probability sequences compared with coincidental sharing between unrelated individuals. In beta out-of-frame sequences, excess twin sharing was weaker, because having fewer shared sequences lowered the signal-to-noise ratio.

The trim is 3 bases for V and 6 bases for J, with a gap of 15 bases between the germline ends. CDR1 and CDR2 are drawn from the germline V gene (reference sequence): LNHDA, SQIVND. The cysteine opens and the phenylalanine closes a CDR3 of 14 amino acids. Only the CDR3 DNA stays, 42 bases, in frame from base 1. The library was produced with 5' RACE. Sequencing instrument: Illumina HiSeq 2000. A universal primer binding site was added through template switching, and the final cDNA carried a unique molecular identifier so that TCR cDNA molecules could be counted accurately. Specific primers in the conserved constant-segment region were used to synthesize first-strand cDNA for the TCR alpha and beta chains. To control for contamination, every cDNA library was double barcoded, receiving both a SMART-Mk sample barcode and Illumina barcodes. Two successive PCR steps introduced TruSeq adapter sequences along with Illumina sample barcodes. TCR alpha and beta cDNA libraries were sequenced on the Illumina HiSeq platform with custom primers. In the authors' own workflow: MiGEC was used to process raw reads and extract unique molecular identifiers, and MiXCR was used to find CDR3 positions. Recombination models were inferred per individual with the repgenHMM and IGoR tools using an EM algorithm. The analysis of shared clonotypes was done with the tcR package in R, with sharing normalized by the product of cloneset sizes. To study raw recombination free of thymic and clonal selection effects, out-of-frame nonproductive sequences were analyzed. TCRdb reanalyzed the raw reads on its own, using fastp at Q25 for trimming and MiXCR for clone calling, and kept in-frame beta chains. When rows share a CDR3 protein, they turn into one entry using the most common DNA and genes. It is TCRdb's table, rather than the study itself, that gives the V and J calls and clone size. Present in this sample are some 760,000 distinct CDR3 sequences, over 15% of which were seen just once. Less than 15% of the sample is held by the ten biggest clonotypes.

The sample also formed part of further work on T cells expressing NK-cell markers. From the second report: In sorted CD3+CD56+NKG2C+, CD3+CD56+NKG2C- and CD3+CD56-NKG2C+ T-cell subsets from about 8 donors, TCR beta-chain repertoires were profiled. Among the eight sequenced donors, only one was HCMV-seronegative, while the other seven were HCMV-seropositive. To restrict sorting to alphabetaTCR-expressing T cells, an anti-gammadeltaTCR antibody was added in several experiments. In several donors, the dominant CD3+CD56+NKG2C+ clonotypes were found to rank among the top 10 CD8+ clonotypes and to make up about 1.0-7.0% of CD8+ T cells. Those dominant clonotypes were again the most abundant among CD3+CD56-NKG2C+ cells in four donors, at roughly 28.3-65%. Whether the expanded NKG2C-expressing T cell clones were specific for HCMV antigens remained unclear. All eight donors whose samples were sequenced were randomly selected healthy volunteers, three of them men and five women. HCMV serostatus was determined by detecting HCMV-specific IgG in serum with a commercial ELISA kit. Bulk peripheral blood T-cell repertoires were additionally sequenced from unsorted PBMC for a handful of donors. MIGEC was used to demultiplex reads and group reads by UMI, and MiTCR was used to assemble and quantify clonotypes. To remove erroneous sequences, TCR cDNA sequences were retained only when supported by two or more reads. The tcR package was used for downstream repertoire analysis, with clonotypes matched between fractions based on CDR3 nucleotide sequence plus V segment. Antigen specificity was annotated against VDJdb with VDJmatch, allowing one amino acid substitution in CDR3.

The receptor was derived from a woman aged 18-29 years in good health. The chain links TRBV19 with TRBJ2-7; a tentative D call is TRBD2 (6 bases match). Sequencing was done on a sample of PBMCs. The sequence in DNA is TGTGCCAGTAGTATTGGACTAACCCCTTCCGAGCAGTACTTC. Its protein is CASSIGLTPSEQYF.